This TCR beta chain is from a study of CD8 T cells in Susac syndrome. General study points: That the number of individuals in its TCR sequencing and HLA analysis was relatively small was acknowledged by the study.

The CDR3 loop spans 14 amino acids. CDR1 and CDR2 from the germline V gene are DFQATT and SNEGSKA (reference sequence). The V gene end was trimmed by 5 bases and the J gene end by 8 bases; junction bases not matched to a gene: 8. With regard to this clonotype: Its specificity is unknown.

Random hexamers were used to reverse transcribe the RNA input (0.5 to 1 ug). TCR beta CDR3 was amplified by immunoSEQ covering 54 Vbeta and 13 Jbeta. TCRdb itself ran the immunoSEQ multiplex PCR reads through MiXCR, one entry per CDR3 protein. The sample includes about 94,000 distinct CDR3 sequences, roughly 94% of them seen just once. The authors negatively isolated CD8+ and CD4+ T cells and FACS-enriched TEMRA cells. The receptor was derived from a human donor with Susac syndrome. The material sequenced was CD4+ T cells from PBMCs. The chain carries TRBV20-1 and TRBJ2-1; 11 positions match TRBD2. The CDR3 DNA is TGCAGTGCTCATAGCGGGGGGGGATCGGATGAGCAGTTCTTC. It codes for CSAHSGGGSDEQFF.